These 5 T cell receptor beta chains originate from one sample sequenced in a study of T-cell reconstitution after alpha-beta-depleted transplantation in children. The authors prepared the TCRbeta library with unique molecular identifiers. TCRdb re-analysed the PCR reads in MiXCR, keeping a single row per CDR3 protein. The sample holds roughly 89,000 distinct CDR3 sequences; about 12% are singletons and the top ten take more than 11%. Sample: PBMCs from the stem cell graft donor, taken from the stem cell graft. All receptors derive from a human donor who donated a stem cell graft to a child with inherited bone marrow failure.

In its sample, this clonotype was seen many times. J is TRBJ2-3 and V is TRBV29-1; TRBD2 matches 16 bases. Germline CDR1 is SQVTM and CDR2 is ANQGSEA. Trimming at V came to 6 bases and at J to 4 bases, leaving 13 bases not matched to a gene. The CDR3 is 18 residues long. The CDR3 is CSVDSGTSGRAPADTQYF. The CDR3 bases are TGCAGCGTGGACTCCGGGACTAGCGGGAGGGCCCCCGCAGATACGCAGTATTTT.

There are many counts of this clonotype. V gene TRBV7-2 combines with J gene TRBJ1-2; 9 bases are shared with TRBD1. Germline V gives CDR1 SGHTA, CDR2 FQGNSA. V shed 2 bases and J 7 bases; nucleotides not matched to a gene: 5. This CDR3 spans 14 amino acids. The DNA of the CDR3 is TGTGCCAGCAGCTTACGGACAGGGGACGGTGGCTACACCTTC. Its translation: CASSLRTGDGGYTF.

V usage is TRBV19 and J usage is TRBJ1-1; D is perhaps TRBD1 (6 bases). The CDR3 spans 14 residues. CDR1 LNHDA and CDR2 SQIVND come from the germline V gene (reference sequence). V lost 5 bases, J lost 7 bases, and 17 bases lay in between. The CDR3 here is CASSLTPGGSEAFF. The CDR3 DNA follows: TGTGCCAGTAGTCTCACCCCCGGGGGCAGTGAAGCTTTCTTT. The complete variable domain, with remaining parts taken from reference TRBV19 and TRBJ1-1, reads DGGITQSPKYLFRKEGQNVTLSCEQNLNHDAMYWYRQDPGQGLRLIYYSQIVNDFQKGDIAEGYSVSREKKESFPLTVTSAQKNPTAFYLCASSLTPGGSEAFFGQGTRLTVV.

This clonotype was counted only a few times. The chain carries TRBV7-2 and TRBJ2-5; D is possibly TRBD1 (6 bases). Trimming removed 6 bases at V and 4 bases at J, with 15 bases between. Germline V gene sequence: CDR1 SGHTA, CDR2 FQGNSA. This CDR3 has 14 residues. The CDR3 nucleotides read TGTGCCAGCAGACAGGGCGGCCACCGAGAGACCCAGTACTTC. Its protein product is CASRQGGHRETQYF.

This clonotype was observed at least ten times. The CDR3 DNA reads as TGTGCCAGCAGCTCGGACAATTTGGATGAGCAGTTCTTC. This translates into CASSSDNLDEQFF. The chain has TRBV7-3 and TRBJ2-1, with D perhaps TRBD1 (5 bases). Germline CDR1 reads SGHTA; CDR2 reads FQGTGA. The CDR3 runs to 13 residues. V was trimmed by 4 bases and J by 8 bases, leaving 12 bases between them. The entire variable domain, with the rest obtained from reference TRBV7-3 and TRBJ2-1, is as follows: GAGVSQTPSNKVTEKGKYVELRCDPISGHTALYWYRQSLGQGPEFLIYFQGTGAADDSGLPNDRFFAVRPEGSVSTLKIQRTERGDSAVYLCASSSDNLDEQFFGPGTRLTVL.